This entry describes one TCR beta chain. Its antigen is currently unknown. These data come from a study of CD8 T cells in ankylosing spondylitis. Study-level results: Peripheral blood samples showed relatively rare disease-linked clones, and these clones were CD8+.

Germline values: CDR1 MNHEY, CDR2 SVGEGT. V lost 0 bases and J 2 bases, leaving 13 bases between the germline ends. CDR3 size: 16 residues. The TCR beta libraries were generated through quantitative 5'-RACE incorporating molecular barcodes. TCRdb recomputed calls from the 5' RACE reads with MiXCR, one row per CDR3 protein. In the table there are about 250,000 distinct CDR3 sequences, 30% to 40% of which are singletons. The source is a male donor with ankylosing spondylitis or in good health (not recorded which). The rearrangement links TRBV6-2 or TRBV6-3 to TRBJ1-2; D possibly corresponds to TRBD1 (5 bases). The source material was blood, either unsorted or a sorted T cell fraction (not recorded which). The CDR3 is CASSYSSTQGNYGYTF. DNA for the CDR3: TGTGCCAGCAGTTACTCGTCGACGCAGGGAAACTATGGCTACACCTTC.